The TCR beta chain under discussion was sequenced for a study of vaccination effects on CD4 cells after COVID-19. Across the whole study: Sample provision by two convalescent patients occurred 16 days and one week before vaccination. The study, taken as a whole, reports: New vaccine-induced clones dominated post-vaccine spike-reactive clones in convalescents.

Between the trimmed V and J ends, which lost 1 base and 3 bases, there was a span of 12 bases. The CDR3 is 15 amino acids. Germline-derived CDR1 and CDR2 are KGHSH and LQKENI. About this clone: The antigen remains undetermined.

With around ten days of culture completed, CD4+ T cells were isolated. This individual tested PCR-positive for SARS-CoV-2 infection between March and December 2020. On both days 3 and 7, half of the culture medium was replaced with IL-2 medium. Profiling relied on immunoSEQ multiplex PCR, and the TCRdb table lists in-frame clones only, not all of them. Of 40,000 to 55,000 clones listed, around 74% are singletons. This TCR came from a human donor who had a prior SARS-CoV-2 infection. This rearrangement joins TRBV18 to TRBJ1-2, with D perhaps matching TRBD1 (5 bases). This sample comprised CD4+ T cells from PBMCs cultured without peptide, obtained before COVID-19 vaccination. Written as DNA, the CDR3 is TGTGCCAGCTCACCACGTAATGGGGCTGACTATGGCTACACCTTC. Translation gives CASSPRNGADYGYTF.